A selection of T cell receptor beta chains follows, all from one sample in a study of blood T cell repertoires in COVID-19. The table came from immunoSEQ multiplex PCR; TCRdb's copy has only in-frame clones and leaves some out. The data hold 400,000 to 550,000 clones, with more than 85% observed a single time. Sequencing was performed on peripheral blood. All receptors come from a woman between 25 and 40 years old with acute or convalescent COVID-19. The CDR3 runs from the conserved cysteine through the conserved F or W. A D gene is named only where the DNA matches it firmly. Clone size is given for some rows only: seen once, a few or many times, or a class if the clone is expanded.

v_gene	j_gene	abundance	d_gene	CDR3nt	CDR3aa
TRBV5-1	TRBJ1-2	NA	NA	TGCGCCAGCAGCGTGGGGACCAGGGTCGACTATGGCTACACCTTC	CASSVGTRVDYGYTF
TRBV7-9	TRBJ1-6	once	TRBD1	TGTGCCAGCAGCTCATCTAAGACAGGGAGCAATTCACCCCTCCACTTT	CASSSSKTGSNSPLHF
TRBV6-5	TRBJ1-6	NA	NA	TGTGCCAGCAGACCCAGCGGGGGGAATTCACCCCTCCACTTT	CASRPSGGNSPLHF
TRBV3-1/TRBV3-2	TRBJ1-2	NA	TRBD1	TGTGCCAGCAGCCTTAAGGGGACAGGGGGCTATGGCTACACCTTC	CASSLKGTGGYGYTF
TRBV7-8	TRBJ1-5	NA	TRBD1	TGTGCCAGCAGCTTGACAGGGCATAGCAATCAGCCCCAGCATTTT	CASSLTGHSNQPQHF
TRBV29-1	TRBJ2-7	NA	NA	TGCAGCGTTGCGACGCCGGGGGAGCAGTACTTC	CSVATPGEQYF
TRBV7-3	TRBJ2-3	NA	TRBD1	TGTGCCAGCAGCTTAGGGCCGACAGGGGCGGATACGCAGTATTTT	CASSLGPTGADTQYF
TRBV18	TRBJ1-5	NA	NA	TGTGCCAGCTCACCTTCTGCGGGAAGCAATCAGCCCCAGCATTTT	CASSPSAGSNQPQHF
TRBV28	TRBJ2-4	NA	TRBD1	TGTGCCAGCAGGGCTCAACAGGGGGCCAAAAACATTCAGTACTTC	CASRAQQGAKNIQYF
TRBV5-1	TRBJ1-3	NA	NA	TGCGCCAGCAGTCTACAGGGATTCTCTGGAAACACCATATATTTT	CASSLQGFSGNTIYF
TRBV27	TRBJ1-6	NA	NA	TGTGCCAGCAGTTGGGGGAGGGGTAATTCACCCCTCCACTTT	CASSWGRGNSPLHF
TRBV7-9	TRBJ2-7	NA	TRBD1	TGTGCCAGCAGCCAAGACAGGGGACGAGACTACGAGCAGTACTTC	CASSQDRGRDYEQYF
TRBV6-6	TRBJ1-1	NA	TRBD1	TGTGCCAGCAGAAGGGACAGTAATTCGAACACTGAAGCTTTCTTT	CASRRDSNSNTEAFF
TRBV4-1	TRBJ1-2	NA	TRBD1	TGCGCCAGCAGCCAATCTCCTACAGGGGTCTATGGCTACACCTTC	CASSQSPTGVYGYTF
TRBV6-6	TRBJ1-5	NA	TRBD1	TGTGCCAGCACCGCCGGGGGACAGGGCGGATATCAGCCCCAGCATTTT	CASTAGGQGGYQPQHF
TRBV20-1	TRBJ2-1	NA	NA	TGCAGTGCTAGTAGGCAGGTTCGGTACAATGAGCAGTTCTTC	CSASRQVRYNEQFF
TRBV19	TRBJ2-3	NA	NA	TGTGCCAGTAGTCCCCGCGGGGTGGATACGCAGTATTTT	CASSPRGVDTQYF
TRBV7-3	TRBJ2-2	NA	TRBD1	TGTGCCAGCGGGGGACAGGGGGCCACCGGGGAGCTGTTTTTT	CASGGQGATGELFF
TRBV30	TRBJ1-1	NA	NA	TGTGCCTGGACAGGGATGAACACTGAAGCTTTCTTT	CAWTGMNTEAFF
TRBV18	TRBJ2-1	NA	TRBD2	TGTGCCAGCTCACGGACTAGCGGGTCAAACAATGAGCAGTTCTTC	CASSRTSGSNNEQFF
TRBV23-1	TRBJ2-1	NA	NA	TGCGCCAGCACTGATTTGGACACATACAATGAGCAGTTCTTC	CASTDLDTYNEQFF
TRBV12-3/TRBV12-4	TRBJ1-2	NA	NA	TGTGCCAGCAGGTCTCTTAACTATGGCTACACCTTC	CASRSLNYGYTF
TRBV11-2	TRBJ2-3	NA	TRBD1	TGTGCCAGCAGCTTAGAAGACAGGGATCAAGATACGCAGTATTTT	CASSLEDRDQDTQYF
TRBV6-5	TRBJ2-7	few	NA	TGTGCCAGCAGTTCCAGGGGACCCTACGAGCAGTACTTC	CASSSRGPYEQYF
TRBV4-1	TRBJ1-1	few	TRBD1	TGCGCCAGCAGCAAAACGACAGGGATGAACACTGAAGCTTTCTTT	CASSKTTGMNTEAFF
TRBV27	TRBJ2-5	NA	NA	TGTGCCAGCAGTTTTATTCACCAAGAGACCCAGTACTTC	CASSFIHQETQYF
TRBV7-6	TRBJ1-6	once	NA	TGTGCCAGCAGCTTAGCCCCCGGTATCTCCTATAATTCACCCCTCCACTTT	CASSLAPGISYNSPLHF
TRBV6-5	TRBJ2-3	NA	TRBD2	TGTGCCAGCAGTTATCAGGCCGGGACTAATTTCGCGCAGTATTTT	CASSYQAGTNFAQYF
TRBV7-9	TRBJ2-7	NA	TRBD1	TGTGCCAGCAGCTTGGGGACAGGTCACGGCTACGAGCAGTACTTC	CASSLGTGHGYEQYF
TRBV15	TRBJ1-1	NA	TRBD1	TGTGCCACCAGCGGAACAGGGGGCAAGCCTGAAGCTTTCTTT	CATSGTGGKPEAFF
TRBV2	TRBJ2-7	NA	TRBD1	TGTGCCAGCAGTGTGGGACAGGGGAAAGGATCCTACGAGCAGTACTTC	CASSVGQGKGSYEQYF
TRBV18	TRBJ2-5	NA	NA	TGTGCCAGCTCACCTAACAGGGCGGCGGAGACCCAGTACTTC	CASSPNRAAETQYF
TRBV5-4	TRBJ2-7	NA	TRBD1	TGTGCCAGCAGCGACAGGGTTAGCTCCTACGAGCAGTACTTC	CASSDRVSSYEQYF